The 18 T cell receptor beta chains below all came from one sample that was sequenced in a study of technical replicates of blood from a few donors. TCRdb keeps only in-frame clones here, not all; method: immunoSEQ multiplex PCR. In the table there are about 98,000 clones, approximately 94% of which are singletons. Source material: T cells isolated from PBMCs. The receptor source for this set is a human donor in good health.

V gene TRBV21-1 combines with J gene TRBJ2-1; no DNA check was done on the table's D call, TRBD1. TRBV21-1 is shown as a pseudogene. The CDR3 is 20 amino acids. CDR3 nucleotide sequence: TGTGCCAGCAGCAAAACTTCAACAGGGGGTGAAGTTTGCTCCTACAATGAGCAGTTCTTC. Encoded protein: CASSKTSTGGEVCSYNEQFF.

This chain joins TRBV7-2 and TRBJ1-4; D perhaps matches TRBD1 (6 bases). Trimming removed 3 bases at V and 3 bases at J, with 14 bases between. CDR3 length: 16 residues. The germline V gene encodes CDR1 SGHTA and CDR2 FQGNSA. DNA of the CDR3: TGTGCCAGCAGCTTCGGGGGGGCTCGGGCTAATGAAAAACTGTTTTTT. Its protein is CASSFGGARANEKLFF.

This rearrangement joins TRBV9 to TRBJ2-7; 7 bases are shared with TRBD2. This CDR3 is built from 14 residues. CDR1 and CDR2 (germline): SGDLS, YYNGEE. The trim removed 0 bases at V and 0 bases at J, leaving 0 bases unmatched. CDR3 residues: CASSVGGSSYEQYF. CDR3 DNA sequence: TGTGCCAGCAGCGTAGGCGGGAGCTCCTACGAGCAGTACTTC.

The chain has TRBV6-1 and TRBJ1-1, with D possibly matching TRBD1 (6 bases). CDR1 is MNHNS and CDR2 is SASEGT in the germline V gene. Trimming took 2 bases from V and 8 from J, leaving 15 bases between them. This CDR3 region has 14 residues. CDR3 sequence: CASSEYRAGAEAFF. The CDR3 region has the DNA TGTGCCAGCAGTGAATACAGGGCGGGGGCAGAAGCTTTCTTT.

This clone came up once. The CDR3, as DNA: TGTGCCAGTTCGGAGGGGGGGTCCGTACTAAACGACAATGAGCAGTTCTTC. It codes for CASSEGGSVLNDNEQFF. The genes are TRBV27 and TRBJ2-1; tentative D call: TRBD2 (7 bases). The CDR3 spans 17 residues. Germline V gene lookup returns CDR1 MNHEY and CDR2 SMNVEV (reference sequence). The V gene lost 9 bases and the J gene lost 5 bases, with 26 bases spanning the gap.

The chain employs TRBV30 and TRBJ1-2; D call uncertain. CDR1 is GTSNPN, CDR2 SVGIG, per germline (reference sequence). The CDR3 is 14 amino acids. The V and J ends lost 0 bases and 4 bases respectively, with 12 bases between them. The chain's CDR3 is CAWSVPENSYGYTF. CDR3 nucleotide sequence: TGTGCCTGGAGTGTCCCCGAGAACAGCTATGGCTACACCTTC. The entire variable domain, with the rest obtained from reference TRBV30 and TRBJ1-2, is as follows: SQTIHQWPATLVQPVGSPLSLECTVEGTSNPNLYWYRQAAGRGLQLLFYSVGIGQISSEVPQNLSASRPQDRQFILSSKKLLLSDSGFYLCAWSVPENSYGYTFGSGTRLTVV.

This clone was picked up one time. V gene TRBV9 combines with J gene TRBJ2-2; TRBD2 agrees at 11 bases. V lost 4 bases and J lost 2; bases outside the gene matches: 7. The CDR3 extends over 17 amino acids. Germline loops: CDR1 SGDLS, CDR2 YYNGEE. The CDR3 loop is CASSPYSGRANTGELFF. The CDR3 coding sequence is TGTGCCAGCAGCCCCTATAGCGGGAGGGCCAACACCGGGGAGCTGTTTTTT.

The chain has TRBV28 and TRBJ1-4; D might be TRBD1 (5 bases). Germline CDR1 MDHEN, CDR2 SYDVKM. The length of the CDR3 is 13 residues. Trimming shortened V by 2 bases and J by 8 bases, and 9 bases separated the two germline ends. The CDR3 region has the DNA TGTGCCAGCAGTTTACGCAGGGCAGAAAAACTGTTTTTT. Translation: CASSLRRAEKLFF.

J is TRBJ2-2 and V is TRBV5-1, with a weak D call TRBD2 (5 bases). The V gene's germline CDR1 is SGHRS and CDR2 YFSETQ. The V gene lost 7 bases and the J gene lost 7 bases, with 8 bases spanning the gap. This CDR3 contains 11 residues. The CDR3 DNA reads TGCGCCAGCGGGAGCGTCGGGGAGCTGTTTTTT. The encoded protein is CASGSVGELFF.

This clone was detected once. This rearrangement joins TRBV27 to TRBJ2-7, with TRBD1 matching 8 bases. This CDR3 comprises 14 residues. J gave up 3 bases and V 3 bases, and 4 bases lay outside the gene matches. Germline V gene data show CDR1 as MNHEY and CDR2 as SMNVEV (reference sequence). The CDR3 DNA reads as TGTGCCAGCAGTTTTGGGACAGGCCTCTACGAGCAGTACTTC. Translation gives CASSFGTGLYEQYF.

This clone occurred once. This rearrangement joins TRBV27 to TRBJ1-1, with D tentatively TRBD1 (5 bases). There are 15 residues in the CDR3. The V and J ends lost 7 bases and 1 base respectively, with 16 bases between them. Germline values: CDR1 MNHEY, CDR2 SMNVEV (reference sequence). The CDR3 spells CASTGAVRGNTEAFF. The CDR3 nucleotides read TGTGCCAGCACCGGGGCGGTGCGGGGGAACACTGAAGCTTTCTTT.

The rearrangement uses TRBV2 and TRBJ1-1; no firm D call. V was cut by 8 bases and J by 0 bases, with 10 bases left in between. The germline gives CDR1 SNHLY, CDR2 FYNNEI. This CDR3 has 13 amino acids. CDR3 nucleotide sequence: TGTGCCAGCGGGAGGGTTATGAACACTGAAGCTTTCTTT. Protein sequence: CASGRVMNTEAFF.

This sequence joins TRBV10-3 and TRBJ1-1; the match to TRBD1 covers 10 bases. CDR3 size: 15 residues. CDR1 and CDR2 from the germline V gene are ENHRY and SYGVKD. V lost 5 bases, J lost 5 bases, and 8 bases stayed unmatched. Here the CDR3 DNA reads TGTGCCATCAGTCCGGGGACAGGGGTACAGACTGAAGCTTTCTTT. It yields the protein CAISPGTGVQTEAFF.

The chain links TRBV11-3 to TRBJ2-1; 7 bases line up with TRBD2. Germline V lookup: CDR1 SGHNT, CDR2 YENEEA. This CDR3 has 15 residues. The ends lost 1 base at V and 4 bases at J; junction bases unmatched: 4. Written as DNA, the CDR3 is TGTGCCAGCAGCTTAGCGGGAGGAAAGTACAATGAGCAGTTCTTC. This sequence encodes CASSLAGGKYNEQFF.

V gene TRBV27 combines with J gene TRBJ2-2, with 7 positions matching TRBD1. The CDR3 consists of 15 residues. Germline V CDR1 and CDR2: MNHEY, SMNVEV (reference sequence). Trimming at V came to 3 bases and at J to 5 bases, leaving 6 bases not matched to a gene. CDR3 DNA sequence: TGTGCCAGCAGTTTTCTGACAGGGCGAACCGGGGAGCTGTTTTTT. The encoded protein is CASSFLTGRTGELFF.

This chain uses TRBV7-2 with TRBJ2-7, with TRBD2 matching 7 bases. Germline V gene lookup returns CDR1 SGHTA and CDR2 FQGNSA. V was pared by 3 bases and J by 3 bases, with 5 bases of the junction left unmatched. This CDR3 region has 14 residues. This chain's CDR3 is CASSFSGQYYEQYF. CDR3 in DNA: TGTGCCAGCAGCTTTAGCGGGCAATACTACGAGCAGTACTTC.

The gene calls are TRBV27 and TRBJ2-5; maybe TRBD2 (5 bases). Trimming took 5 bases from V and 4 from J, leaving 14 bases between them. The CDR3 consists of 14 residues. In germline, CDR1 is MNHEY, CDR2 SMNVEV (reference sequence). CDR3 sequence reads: CASSRPGLGETQYF. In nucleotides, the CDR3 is TGTGCCAGCAGTCGACCTGGACTGGGAGAGACCCAGTACTTC.

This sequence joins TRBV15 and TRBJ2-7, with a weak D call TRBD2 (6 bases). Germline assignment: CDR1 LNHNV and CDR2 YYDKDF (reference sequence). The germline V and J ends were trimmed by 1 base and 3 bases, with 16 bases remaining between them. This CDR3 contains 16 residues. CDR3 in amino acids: CATSRAPAGRDYEQYF. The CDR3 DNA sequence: TGTGCCACCAGCAGAGCACCGGCGGGGCGTGACTACGAGCAGTACTTC.